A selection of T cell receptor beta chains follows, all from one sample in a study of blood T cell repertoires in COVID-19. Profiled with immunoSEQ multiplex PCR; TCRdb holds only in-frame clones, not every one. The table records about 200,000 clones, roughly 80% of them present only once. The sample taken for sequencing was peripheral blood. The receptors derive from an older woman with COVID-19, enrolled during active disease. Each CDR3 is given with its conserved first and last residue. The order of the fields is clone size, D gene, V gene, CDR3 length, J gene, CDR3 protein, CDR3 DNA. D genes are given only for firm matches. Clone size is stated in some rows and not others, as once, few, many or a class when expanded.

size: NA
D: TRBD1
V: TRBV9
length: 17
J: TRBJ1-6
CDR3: CASSAGQGSSYNSPLHF
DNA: TGTGCCAGCAGCGCTGGACAGGGGAGCTCCTATAATTCACCCCTCCACTTT

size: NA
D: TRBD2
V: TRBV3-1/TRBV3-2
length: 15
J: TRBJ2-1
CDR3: CASSQQLAGGNEQFF
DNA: TGTGCCAGCAGCCAACAACTAGCGGGGGGCAATGAGCAGTTCTTC

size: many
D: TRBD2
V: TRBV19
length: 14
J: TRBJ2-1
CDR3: CASSIVLADTEQFF
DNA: TGTGCCAGTAGTATAGTACTAGCGGACACTGAGCAGTTCTTC

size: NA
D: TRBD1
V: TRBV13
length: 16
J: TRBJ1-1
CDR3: CASSAGQGAAYTEAFF
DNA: TGTGCCAGCAGCGCCGGACAGGGAGCGGCTTACACTGAAGCTTTCTTT

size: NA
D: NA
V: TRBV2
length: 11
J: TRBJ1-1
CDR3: CASSARTEAFF
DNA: TGTGCCAGCAGTGCCAGGACTGAAGCTTTCTTT

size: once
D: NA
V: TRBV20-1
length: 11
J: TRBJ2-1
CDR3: CSGGDPNEQFF
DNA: TGCAGTGGCGGGGACCCCAATGAGCAGTTCTTC

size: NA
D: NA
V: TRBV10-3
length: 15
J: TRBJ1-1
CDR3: CAISEPHRMNTEAFF
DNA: TGTGCCATCAGTGAACCCCACAGGATGAACACTGAAGCTTTCTTT

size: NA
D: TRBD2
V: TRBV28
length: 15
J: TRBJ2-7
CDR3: CASSNRLAGSYEQYF
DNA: TGTGCCAGCAGTAACAGACTAGCGGGGTCCTACGAGCAGTACTTC

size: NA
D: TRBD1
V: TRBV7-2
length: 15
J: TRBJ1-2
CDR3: CASSPGQGAAYGYTF
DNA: TGTGCCAGCAGCCCCGGACAGGGGGCGGCTTATGGCTACACCTTC

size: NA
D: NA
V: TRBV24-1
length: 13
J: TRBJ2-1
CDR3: CATSDFRVGEQFF
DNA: TGTGCCACCAGTGATTTCAGGGTTGGTGAGCAGTTCTTC

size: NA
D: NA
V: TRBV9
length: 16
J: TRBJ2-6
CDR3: CASSVEPVRGANVLTF
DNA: TGTGCCAGCAGCGTAGAACCGGTCCGGGGGGCCAACGTCCTGACTTTC

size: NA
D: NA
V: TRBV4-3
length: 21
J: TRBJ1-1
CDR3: CASSQTFQDPKGWVPNTEAFF
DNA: TGCGCCAGCAGCCAGACCTTTCAAGATCCCAAGGGGTGGGTGCCGAACACTGAAGCTTTCTTT

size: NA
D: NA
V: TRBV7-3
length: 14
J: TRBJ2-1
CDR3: CASSPGGGRNEQFF
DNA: TGTGCCAGCAGCCCGGGTGGAGGGCGGAATGAGCAGTTCTTC

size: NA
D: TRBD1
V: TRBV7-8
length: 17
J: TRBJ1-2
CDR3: CASSLGFPGQGNYGYTF
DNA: TGTGCCAGCAGCTTAGGGTTCCCGGGACAGGGTAACTATGGCTACACCTTC

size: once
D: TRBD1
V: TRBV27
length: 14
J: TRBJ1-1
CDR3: CASSSGTGSREAFF
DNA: TGTGCCAGCAGTTCCGGGACAGGGAGCCGTGAGGCTTTCTTT

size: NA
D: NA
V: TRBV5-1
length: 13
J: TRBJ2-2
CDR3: CASRSGITGELFF
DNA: TGCGCCAGCAGGTCAGGAATTACCGGGGAGCTGTTTTTT

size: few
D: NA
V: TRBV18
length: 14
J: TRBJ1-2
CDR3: CASSLQIRGFGYTF
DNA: TGTGCCAGCTCACTTCAAATAAGGGGTTTCGGCTACACCTTC

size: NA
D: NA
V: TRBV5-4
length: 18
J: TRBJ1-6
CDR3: CASSSLLGGASYNSPLHF
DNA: TGTGCCAGCAGCTCTTTATTGGGAGGGGCCTCGTATAATTCACCCCTCCACTTT

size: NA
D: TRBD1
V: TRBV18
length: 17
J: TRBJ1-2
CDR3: CASSKNVDRGANYGYTF
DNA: TGTGCCAGCTCAAAGAACGTCGACAGGGGGGCTAACTATGGCTACACCTTC

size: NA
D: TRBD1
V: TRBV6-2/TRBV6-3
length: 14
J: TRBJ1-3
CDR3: CASSRDSSGNTIYF
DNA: TGTGCCAGCAGTCGGGACAGCTCTGGAAACACCATATATTTT

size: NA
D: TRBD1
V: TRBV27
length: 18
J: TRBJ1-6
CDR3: CASRHRMDTGASHSPLHF
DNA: TGTGCCAGCAGACATAGGATGGATACAGGGGCCTCGCATTCACCCCTCCACTTT

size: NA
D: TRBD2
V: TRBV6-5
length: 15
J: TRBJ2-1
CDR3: CASSYSPSGRTEQFF
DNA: TGTGCCAGCAGTTACTCGCCGAGCGGGAGAACTGAGCAGTTCTTC

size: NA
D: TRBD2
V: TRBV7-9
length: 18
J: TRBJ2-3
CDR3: CASSFSGRARHGTDTQYF
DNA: TGTGCCAGCAGCTTCTCCGGGAGGGCCCGTCACGGCACAGATACGCAGTATTTT

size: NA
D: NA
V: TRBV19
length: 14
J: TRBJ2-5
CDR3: CASSPSGAGETQYF
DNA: TGTGCCAGTAGTCCTAGTGGCGCCGGGGAGACCCAGTACTTC

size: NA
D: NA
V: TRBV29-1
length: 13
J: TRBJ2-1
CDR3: CSHVSVALGEQFF
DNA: TGCAGCCATGTCTCCGTAGCCCTGGGTGAGCAGTTCTTC

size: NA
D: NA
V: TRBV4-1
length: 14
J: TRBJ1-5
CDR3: CASSQDRVSQPQHF
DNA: TGCGCCAGCAGCCAAGATCGGGTCAGCCAGCCCCAGCATTTT

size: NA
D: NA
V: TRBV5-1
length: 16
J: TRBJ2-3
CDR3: CASSLSGSTATDTQYF
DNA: TGCGCCAGCAGCTTGAGTGGGAGCACCGCCACAGATACGCAGTATTTT

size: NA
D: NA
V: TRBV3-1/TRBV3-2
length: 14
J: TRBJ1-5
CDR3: CASSPQGSRQPQHF
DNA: TGTGCCAGCAGCCCGCAGGGGTCGCGACAGCCCCAGCATTTT

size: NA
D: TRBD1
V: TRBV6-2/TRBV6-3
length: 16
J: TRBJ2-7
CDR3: CASSPRGQGDSYEQYF
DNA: TGTGCCAGCAGTCCCCGGGGACAGGGTGATTCGTACGAGCAGTACTTC

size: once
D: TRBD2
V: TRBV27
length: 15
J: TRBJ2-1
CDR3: CASSERLAGYNEQFF
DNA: TGTGCCAGCAGTGAGCGACTAGCAGGGTACAATGAGCAGTTCTTC

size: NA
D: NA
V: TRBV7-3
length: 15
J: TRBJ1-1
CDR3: CASSLRGARATEAFF
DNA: TGTGCCAGCAGCTTACGGGGGGCAAGGGCCACTGAAGCTTTCTTT

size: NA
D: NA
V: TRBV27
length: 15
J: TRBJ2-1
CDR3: CASSLSTRLGNEQFF
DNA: TGTGCCAGCAGTTTATCCACTAGACTCGGCAATGAGCAGTTCTTC

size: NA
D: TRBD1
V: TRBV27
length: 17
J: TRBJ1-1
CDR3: CASSSLGTGDKVGEAFF
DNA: TGTGCCAGCAGTTCTTTAGGGACAGGGGATAAGGTGGGGGAAGCTTTCTTT

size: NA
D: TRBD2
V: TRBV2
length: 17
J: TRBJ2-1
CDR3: CASRPRTSGGIYNEQFF
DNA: TGTGCCAGCAGGCCCAGGACTAGCGGGGGGATATACAATGAGCAGTTCTTC

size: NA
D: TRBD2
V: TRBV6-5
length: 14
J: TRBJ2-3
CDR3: CASSRRTSEDTQYF
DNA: TGTGCCAGCAGTCGACGGACTAGCGAAGATACGCAGTATTTT

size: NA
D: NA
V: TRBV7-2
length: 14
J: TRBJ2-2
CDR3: CASSLLGATGELFF
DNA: TGTGCCAGCAGCTTATTGGGGGCCACCGGGGAGCTGTTTTTT

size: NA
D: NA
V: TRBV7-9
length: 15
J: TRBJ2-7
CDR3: CASSRGAGPSYEQYF
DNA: TGTGCCAGCAGCCGCGGGGCGGGACCCTCCTACGAGCAGTACTTC

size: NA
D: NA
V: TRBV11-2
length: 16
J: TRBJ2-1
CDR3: CASSLDSGGDGDEQFF
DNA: TGTGCCAGCAGCTTAGACTCGGGCGGGGATGGAGATGAGCAGTTCTTC

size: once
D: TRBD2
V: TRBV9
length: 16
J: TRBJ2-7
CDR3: CASSVGSGLGSSEQYF
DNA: TGTGCCAGCAGCGTAGGTTCCGGACTAGGGTCTAGCGAGCAGTACTTC

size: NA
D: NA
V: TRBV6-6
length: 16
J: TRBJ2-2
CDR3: CASTRGTADASGELFF
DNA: TGTGCCAGCACCCGCGGGACAGCGGACGCGAGCGGGGAGCTGTTTTTT

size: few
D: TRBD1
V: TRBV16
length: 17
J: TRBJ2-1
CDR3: CASSPSPDRGNSNEQFF
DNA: TGTGCCAGCAGCCCGTCCCCGGACAGGGGTAATTCCAATGAGCAGTTCTTC

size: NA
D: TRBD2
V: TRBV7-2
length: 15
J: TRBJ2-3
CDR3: CASSPGGLDRWAQYF
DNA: TGTGCCAGCAGCCCTGGGGGACTAGATAGGTGGGCGCAGTATTTT

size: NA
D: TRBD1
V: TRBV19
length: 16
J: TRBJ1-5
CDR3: CASSIRGQGAVQPQHF
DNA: TGTGCCAGTAGTATAAGGGGGCAGGGGGCCGTTCAGCCCCAGCATTTT

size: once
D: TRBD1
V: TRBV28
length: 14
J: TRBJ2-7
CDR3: CASRREGGVYEQYF
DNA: TGTGCCAGCAGAAGAGAAGGGGGCGTCTACGAGCAGTACTTC

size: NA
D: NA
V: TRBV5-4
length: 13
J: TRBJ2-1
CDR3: CASSPGVRVEQFF
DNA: TGTGCCAGCAGCCCTGGTGTCAGGGTTGAGCAGTTCTTC

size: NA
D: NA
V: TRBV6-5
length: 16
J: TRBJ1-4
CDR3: CASSYLGTGVREKLFF
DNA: TGTGCCAGCAGTTACTTAGGGACGGGAGTAAGGGAAAAACTGTTTTTT

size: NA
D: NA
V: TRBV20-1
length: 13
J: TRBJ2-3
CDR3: CSASYLAGDTQYF
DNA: TGCAGTGCTAGTTATCTAGCAGGAGATACGCAGTATTTT